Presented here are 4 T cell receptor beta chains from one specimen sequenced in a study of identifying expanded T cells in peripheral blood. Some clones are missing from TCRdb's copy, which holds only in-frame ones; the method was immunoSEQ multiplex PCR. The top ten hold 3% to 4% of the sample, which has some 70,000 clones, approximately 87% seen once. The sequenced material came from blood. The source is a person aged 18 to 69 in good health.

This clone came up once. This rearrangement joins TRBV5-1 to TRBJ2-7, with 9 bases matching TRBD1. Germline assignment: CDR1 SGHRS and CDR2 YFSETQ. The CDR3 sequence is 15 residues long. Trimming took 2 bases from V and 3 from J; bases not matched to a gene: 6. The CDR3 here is CASSLNAGQGYEQYF. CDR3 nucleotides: TGCGCCAGCAGCTTAAACGCGGGACAGGGCTACGAGCAGTACTTC.

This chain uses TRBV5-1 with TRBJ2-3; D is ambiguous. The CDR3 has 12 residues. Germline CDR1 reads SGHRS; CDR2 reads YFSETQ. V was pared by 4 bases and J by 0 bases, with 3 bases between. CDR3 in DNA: TGCGCCAGCAGCCTCAGCACAGATACGCAGTATTTT. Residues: CASSLSTDTQYF.

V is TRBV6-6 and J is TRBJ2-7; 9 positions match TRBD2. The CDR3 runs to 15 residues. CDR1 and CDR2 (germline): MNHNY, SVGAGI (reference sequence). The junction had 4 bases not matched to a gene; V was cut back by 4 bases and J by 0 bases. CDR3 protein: CASSLLAGASYEQYF. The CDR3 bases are TGTGCCAGCAGTTTATTAGCGGGAGCCTCCTACGAGCAGTACTTC.

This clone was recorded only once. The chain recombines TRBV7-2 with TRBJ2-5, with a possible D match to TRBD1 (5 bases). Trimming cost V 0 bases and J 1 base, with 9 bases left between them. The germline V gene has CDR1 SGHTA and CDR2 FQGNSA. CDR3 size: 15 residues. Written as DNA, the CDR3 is TGTGCCAGCAGCTTAGCGGGGCAGGGCCAAGAGACCCAGTACTTC. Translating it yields CASSLAGQGQETQYF.